This entry features one T cell receptor (beta chain) sequence. CDR1 and CDR2 from the germline V gene are KGHSH and LQKENI. The junction had 6 bases not matched to a gene; V was cut back by 5 bases and J by 4 bases. The CDR3 consists of 14 residues. This record belongs to a study of blood T cell repertoires in COVID-19. In the study overall: COVID-19 samples from acute and convalescent phases originated in the United States, Italy and Spain. T cells, B-cell-depleted T cells, or PBMCs provided the cDNA or gDNA that served as material.

How the authors handled the data: Cell counts per sample came from amplifying reference gene primers. Using immunoSEQ multiplex PCR, the repertoire was profiled, and TCRdb retains in-frame clones only, with some absent. D and trimming were read from the DNA, whereas the V and J calls and clone size are those reported in that table. The sample holds roughly 170,000 clones, 70% to 90% seen once. The rearrangement joins TRBV18 to TRBJ2-3, with TRBD2 matching 7 bases. This TCR came from a man between 65 and 85 years old with active or convalescent COVID-19. Sequencing used peripheral blood. The CDR3 DNA sequence: TGTGCCAGCTCAGAGGGCGGGAGTCCAGATACGCAGTATTTT. Amino acid sequence: CASSEGGSPDTQYF.